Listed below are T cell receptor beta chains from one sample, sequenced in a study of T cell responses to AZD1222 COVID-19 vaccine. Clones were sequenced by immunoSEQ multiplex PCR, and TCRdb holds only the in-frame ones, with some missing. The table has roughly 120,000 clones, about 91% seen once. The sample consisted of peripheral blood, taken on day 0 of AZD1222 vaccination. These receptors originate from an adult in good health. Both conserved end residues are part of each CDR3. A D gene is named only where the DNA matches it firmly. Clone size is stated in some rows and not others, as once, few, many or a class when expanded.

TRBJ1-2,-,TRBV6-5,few,CASSYSPQGLGGYTF,TGTGCCAGCAGTTACTCGCCGCAGGGGTTGGGTGGCTACACCTTC
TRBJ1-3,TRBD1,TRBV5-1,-,CASSRTGAGNTIYF,TGCGCCAGCAGCAGAACAGGGGCCGGAAACACCATATATTTT
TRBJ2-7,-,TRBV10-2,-,CASSVTEFVGSQQYF,TGCGCCAGCAGTGTGACAGAGTTTGTCGGGAGCCAGCAGTACTTC
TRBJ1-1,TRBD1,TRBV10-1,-,CASSGGQGALNRNTEAFF,TGCGCCAGCAGTGGTGGACAGGGGGCACTAAATAGGAACACTGAAGCTTTCTTT
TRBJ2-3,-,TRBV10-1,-,CASSGGGRPGDTQYF,TGCGCCAGCAGTGGAGGCGGCCGTCCGGGCGATACGCAGTATTTT
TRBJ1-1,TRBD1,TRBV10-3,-,CAISDTGGGTEAFF,TGTGCCATCAGTGATACAGGGGGAGGCACTGAAGCTTTCTTT
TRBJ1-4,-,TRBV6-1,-,CASSEARGIDEKLFF,TGTGCCAGCAGTGAAGCGCGAGGGATCGATGAAAAACTGTTTTTT
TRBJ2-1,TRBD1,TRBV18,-,CASSPNSPTGRNYNEQFF,TGTGCCAGCTCACCGAATTCGCCGACAGGGAGAAACTACAATGAGCAGTTCTTC
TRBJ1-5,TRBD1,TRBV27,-,CASRDRGFGPQHF,TGTGCTTCCCGGGACAGGGGATTCGGGCCCCAGCATTTT
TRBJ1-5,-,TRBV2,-,CASRLLGQPQHF,TGTGCCAGCAGACTCCTAGGCCAGCCCCAGCATTTT
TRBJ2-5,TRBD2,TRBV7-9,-,CASRGLADSQETQYF,TGTGCCAGCAGGGGACTAGCGGATAGTCAAGAGACCCAGTACTTC
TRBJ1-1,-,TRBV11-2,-,CASSLEPFGRTMNTEAFF,TGTGCCAGCAGCTTAGAGCCATTCGGACGGACGATGAACACTGAAGCTTTCTTT
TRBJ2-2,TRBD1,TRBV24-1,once,CATSESGTGTGELFF,TGTGCCACCAGTGAATCCGGGACAGGGACCGGGGAGCTGTTTTTT
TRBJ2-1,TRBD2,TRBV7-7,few,CASSLGSGSYNEQFF,TGTGCCAGCAGCTTAGGTAGCGGGAGCTACAATGAGCAGTTCTTC
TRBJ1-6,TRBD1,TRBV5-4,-,CASSLGRQGASPLHF,TGTGCCAGCAGCTTGGGCAGACAGGGGGCCTCACCCCTCCACTTT
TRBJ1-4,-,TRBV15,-,CATSRGVGRSTNEKLFF,TGTGCCACCAGCAGAGGGGTGGGACGTTCAACTAATGAAAAACTGTTTTTT
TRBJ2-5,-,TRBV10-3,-,CAISDGDRHLTQYF,TGTGCCATCAGTGACGGCGACAGGCACCTGACCCAGTACTTC
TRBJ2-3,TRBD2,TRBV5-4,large,CASSLDGRIPTDTQYF,TGTGCCAGCAGCTTGGACGGGAGGATCCCCACAGATACGCAGTATTTT
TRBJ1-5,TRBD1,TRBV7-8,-,CASSLGTERHQPQHF,TGTGCCAGCAGCTTGGGGACAGAGAGACATCAGCCCCAGCATTTT
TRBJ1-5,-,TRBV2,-,CASDRSNQPQHF,TGTGCCAGCGACAGAAGCAATCAGCCCCAGCATTTT
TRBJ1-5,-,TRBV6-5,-,CASTAGTGTGQPQHF,TGTGCCAGCACCGCCGGGACCGGTACCGGTCAGCCCCAGCATTTT
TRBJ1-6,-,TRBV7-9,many,CASSLADPSSYNSPLHF,TGTGCCAGCAGCTTAGCGGACCCTAGCTCCTATAATTCACCCCTCCACTTT
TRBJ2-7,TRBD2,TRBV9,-,CASSVGRGGEQYF,TGTGCCAGCAGCGTAGGCCGGGGAGGGGAGCAGTACTTC
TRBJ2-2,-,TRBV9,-,CASSVKGATGELFF,TGTGCCAGCAGCGTAAAAGGGGCCACCGGGGAGCTGTTTTTT
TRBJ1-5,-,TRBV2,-,CASTAEGDQPQHF,TGTGCCAGCACCGCAGAAGGGGACCAGCCCCAGCATTTT
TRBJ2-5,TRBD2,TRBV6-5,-,CASSSQLAGGPETQYF,TGTGCCAGCAGTTCACAACTAGCGGGAGGGCCAGAGACCCAGTACTTC
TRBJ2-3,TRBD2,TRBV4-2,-,CASSQDKAGGTHTQYF,TGTGCCAGCAGCCAAGATAAAGCGGGGGGGACCCATACGCAGTATTTT
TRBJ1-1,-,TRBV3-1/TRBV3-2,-,CASSQRDLNTEAFF,TGTGCCAGCAGCCAGAGGGACTTGAACACTGAAGCTTTCTTT
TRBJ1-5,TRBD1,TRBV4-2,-,CASSQRETTGGNQPQHF,TGTGCCAGCAGCCAGAGGGAAACTACAGGGGGCAATCAGCCCCAGCATTTT
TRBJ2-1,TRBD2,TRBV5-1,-,CASSLVGLAGNEQFF,TGCGCCAGCAGCTTGGTTGGACTAGCGGGTAATGAGCAGTTCTTC
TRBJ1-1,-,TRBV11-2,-,CASGSYTEAFF,TGTGCCAGCGGATCTTACACTGAAGCTTTCTTT
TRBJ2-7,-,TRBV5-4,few,CASSSGSPNFLTYEQYF,TGTGCCAGCAGCAGCGGGTCTCCCAACTTTCTGACCTACGAGCAGTACTTC
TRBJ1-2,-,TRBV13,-,CASSRQTTADGYTF,TGTGCCAGCAGCCGCCAGACAACAGCAGATGGCTACACCTTC
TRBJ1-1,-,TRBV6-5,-,CASRPGTYTEAFF,TGTGCCAGCAGACCAGGGACATACACTGAAGCTTTCTTT
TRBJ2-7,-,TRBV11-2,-,CAIQGGGEQYF,TGTGCCATCCAAGGAGGGGGGGAGCAGTACTTC
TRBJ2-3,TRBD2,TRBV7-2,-,CASSQLAGDTQYF,TGTGCCAGCAGCCAACTAGCGGGAGATACGCAGTATTTT
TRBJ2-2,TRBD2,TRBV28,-,CASSLGLAGAGELFF,TGTGCCAGCAGTCTTGGACTAGCGGGCGCCGGGGAGCTGTTTTTT
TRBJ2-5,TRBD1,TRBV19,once,CASSIGGTAVTQYF,TGTGCCAGTAGTATAGGGGGGACAGCGGTGACCCAGTACTTC
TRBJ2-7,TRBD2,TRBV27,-,CASRSGGTYEQYF,TGTGCCAGCCGGTCGGGAGGGACCTACGAGCAGTACTTC
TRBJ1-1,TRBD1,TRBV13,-,CASSFRPGGAFF,TGTGCCAGCAGCTTTAGGCCAGGGGGAGCTTTCTTT
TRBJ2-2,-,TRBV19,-,CASSLRWGAGSFSGELFF,TGTGCCAGTAGTCTACGGTGGGGGGCAGGGAGCTTTTCCGGGGAGCTGTTTTTT
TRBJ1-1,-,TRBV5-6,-,CASRVRGNTEAFF,TGTGCCAGCAGAGTTAGAGGGAACACTGAAGCTTTCTTT
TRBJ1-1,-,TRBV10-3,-,CAIRSTVSVNTEAFF,TGTGCCATCAGATCGACAGTATCTGTAAACACTGAAGCTTTCTTT
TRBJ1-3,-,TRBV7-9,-,CASSPHGSGNTIYF,TGTGCCAGCAGCCCCCATGGGTCCGGAAACACCATATATTTT
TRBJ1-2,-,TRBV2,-,CASKTDINYGYTF,TGTGCCAGCAAGACGGACATCAACTATGGCTACACCTTC
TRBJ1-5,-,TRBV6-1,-,CASSDMQTALNQPQHF,TGTGCCAGCAGTGATATGCAGACGGCCCTCAATCAGCCCCAGCATTTT
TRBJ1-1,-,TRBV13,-,CASSLDRGTEAFF,TGTGCCAGCAGCTTAGATAGGGGCACTGAAGCTTTCTTT
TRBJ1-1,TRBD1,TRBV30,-,CAATGGMNTEAFF,TGTGCCGCGACAGGGGGCATGAACACTGAAGCTTTCTTT
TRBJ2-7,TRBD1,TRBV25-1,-,CASSELGQPQDEQYF,TGTGCCAGCAGTGAATTGGGACAGCCGCAAGACGAGCAGTACTTC